This T cell receptor beta chain was profiled in a study of CD8 T cells in ankylosing spondylitis (dated by TCRdb to the late 2010s). With regard to the full study: T cell receptor beta repertoires were profiled in healthy donors and ankylosing spondylitis patients so that disease-linked TCR variants could be found. Peripheral blood was sampled, and synovial fluid was also collected from ankylosing spondylitis patients. The full study cohort was made up of about 25 ankylosing spondylitis patients and roughly 98 healthy donors.

Study-wide findings and limitations: A CD8+ phenotype was shown by the disease-linked clones, which were found at relatively low frequencies in peripheral blood. Some motif variants were previously reported in synovial fluid and blood of reactive arthritis patients, suggesting common disease-initiation mechanisms. Blood from ankylosing spondylitis patients appeared to be characterized by a TCR beta motif made up of about 8 highly homologous amino acid variants. According to the report, matched synovial fluid samples from ankylosing spondylitis patients were significantly enriched for the disease-linked clones.

The instrument was an Illumina HiSeq 2500. TCR beta libraries were prepared by quantitative 5'-RACE with molecular barcodes. Per the original workflow: Disease-linked TCR variants were identified with a new computational method built on a probabilistic model of VDJ rearrangement. TCRdb's own reprocessing of the public reads used fastp at Q25 and MiXCR and kept productive beta chains. Under each unique CDR3 protein, matching rows form one entry showing the most common genes and DNA. These V and J calls rely on TCRdb rather than the paper's analysis. The sample data list about 140,000 distinct CDR3 sequences, and 7% to 10% of these were observed just once. The top ten constitute more than 7% of the sample. Synovial fluid samples were paired with blood samples taken from the same ankylosing spondylitis patients. Inclusive of the bounding cysteine and phenylalanine, the CDR3 is 13 residues long. Of the read, only the CDR3 DNA is kept; its 39 bases are in frame from base 1. Cut back by 5 bases and 4 bases, the V and J ends lie 9 bases apart. Based on the germline V gene, the CDR1 and CDR2 sequences are MNHNS and SASEGT.

Remarks on this clonotype: Its antigen is still unknown. No base-level quality is on record; no much larger clone is a single base apart.

The chain was built from TRBV6-1 and TRBJ2-1; no D gene is confidently identified. The receptor was derived from a male donor with ankylosing spondylitis. The source material was synovial fluid, either unsorted or a sorted T cell fraction (not recorded which). The nucleotides read TGTGCCAGCAGTAATATCCTATACAATGAGCAGTTCTTC. The encoded protein is CASSNILYNEQFF.